The 26 T cell receptor beta chains listed next were all sequenced from one sample in a study of blood T cell repertoires in COVID-19. Measured with immunoSEQ multiplex PCR; TCRdb has only the in-frame clones, and not every one. Of over 60,000 clones in the sample, roughly 86% were seen once. The specimen sequenced was peripheral blood. These receptor sequences come from a man between 70 and 80 years old with acute or convalescent COVID-19.

The rearrangement uses TRBV19 and TRBJ2-7; D remains ambiguous. This CDR3 region has 13 residues. V was shortened by 4 bases and J by 1 base, with 8 bases between the two germline ends. Per the germline V gene, CDR1 is LNHDA and CDR2 is SQIVND (reference sequence). CDR3: CASSKAKSYEQYF. CDR3 in DNA: TGTGCCAGTAGTAAAGCGAAATCCTACGAGCAGTACTTC.

This chain uses TRBV11-2 with TRBJ1-2; D ambiguous. V lost 3 bases to trimming and J lost 4 bases, with 15 bases between them. Germline CDR1 reads SGHAT; CDR2 reads FQNNGV. The CDR3 extends over 15 amino acids. CDR3 nucleotide sequence: TGTGCCAGCAGCTTGCACGAGGCCATAAGCTATGGCTACACCTTC. Translated: CASSLHEAISYGYTF.

V and J are TRBV24-1 and TRBJ2-3; maybe TRBD2 (5 bases). The ends were cut back, 4 bases at V and 0 bases at J, with 10 bases in the middle. From germline, CDR1 is KGHDR and CDR2 SFDVKD. The CDR3 is made up of 15 amino acids. DNA for the CDR3: TGTGCCACCAGTGAGTTGGGCGGGAGCACAGATACGCAGTATTTT. Residues: CATSELGGSTDTQYF.

The J gene is TRBJ1-6, the V gene TRBV18, with D possibly TRBD1 on 6 matching bases. CDR3 length equals 18 residues. The germline CDR1 and CDR2 sequences are KGHSH and LQKENI. The V gene lost 3 bases and the J gene lost 9 bases, with 24 bases spanning the gap. In DNA form, the CDR3 reads TGTGCCAGCTCACCCCGGCAGGGGAGGGAAACAGGGTCTTCACCCCTCCACTTT. Translation: CASSPRQGRETGSSPLHF.

The chain recombines TRBV6-1 with TRBJ1-3; no firm D call. Germline values: CDR1 MNHNS, CDR2 SASEGT. V gave up 2 bases and J gave up 10 bases, with 12 bases separating them. This CDR3 has 13 amino acids. As DNA, the CDR3 is TGTGCCAGCAGTGAACCACAGCTACGTACCATATATTTT. Protein sequence: CASSEPQLRTIYF.

V usage is TRBV5-1 and J usage is TRBJ2-5, with TRBD2 identical over 12 bases. The J segment lost 5 bases and the V segment lost 6 bases, leaving 8 bases of the junction unmatched. Germline loops: CDR1 SGHRS, CDR2 YFSETQ. This CDR3 has 15 amino acids. The CDR3 region has the DNA TGCGCCAGCATTCCTAGCGGGGGGGCCGTCGAGACCCAGTACTTC. This translates into CASIPSGGAVETQYF.

V is TRBV15 and J is TRBJ1-2; D uncertain. The CDR3 sequence is 12 residues long. Trimming took 3 bases from V and 8 from J, leaving 10 bases between them. Germline V lookup: CDR1 LNHNV, CDR2 YYDKDF (reference sequence). CDR3 amino acids: CATSRPLGGYTF. The CDR3 DNA reads TGTGCCACCAGCAGGCCCCTAGGCGGCTACACCTTC.

Only one count was recorded for this clone. CDR3 sequence reads: CASRRQGPAVDSPLHF. CDR3 bases: TGTGCCAGCAGGAGACAGGGGCCCGCGGTTGATTCACCCCTCCACTTT. The chain recombines TRBV2 with TRBJ1-6, with 8 bases fitting TRBD1. Germline assignment: CDR1 SNHLY and CDR2 FYNNEI. This CDR3 comprises 16 residues. After removal of 6 bases from V and 8 bases from J, the junction contained 12 bases not matched to a gene.

J is TRBJ2-1 and V is TRBV18; a weak D match, TRBD1 (6 bases). Germline-derived CDR1 and CDR2 are KGHSH and LQKENI. Trimming took off 3 bases at V and 9 bases at J, with 24 bases between the two ends. This CDR3 is 17 amino acids long. The CDR3 sequence: CASSPPDRRLGGSEQFF. The CDR3 DNA reads as TGTGCCAGCTCACCCCCAGACAGGCGACTGGGTGGGTCTGAGCAGTTCTTC.

The chain combines TRBV6-5 with TRBJ1-2; the match to TRBD1 covers 7 bases. Germline V gene data show CDR1 as MNHEY and CDR2 as SVGAGI. This CDR3 has 14 residues. V lost 5 bases, J lost 4 bases, and 7 bases stayed unmatched. The CDR3 coding sequence is TGTGCCAGCAGTCCGGGACAGCGTTCCTATGGCTACACCTTC. Amino acids: CASSPGQRSYGYTF.

CDR3 in amino acids: CASSSQGAGSPLHF. The CDR3 DNA sequence: TGTGCCAGCAGCTCTCAGGGGGCTGGGTCACCCCTCCACTTT. The chain links TRBV9 to TRBJ1-6, with TRBD1 matching over 8 bases. V lost 4 bases and J lost 10; bases outside the gene matches: 7. Germline CDR1 reads SGDLS; CDR2 reads YYNGEE. The CDR3 extends over 14 amino acids. Full variable domain (missing parts from reference TRBV9 and TRBJ1-6): DSGVTQTPKHLITATGQRVTLRCSPRSGDLSVYWYQQSLDQGLQFLIQYYNGEERAKGNILERFSAQQFPDLHSELNLSSLELGDSALYFCASSSQGAGSPLHFGNGTRLTVT.

V is TRBV7-9 and J is TRBJ1-1; D is unclear. The CDR3 contains 14 residues. CDR1 and CDR2 from the germline V gene are SEHNR and FQNEAQ (reference sequence). The germline V and J ends were trimmed by 6 bases and 0 bases, with 11 bases remaining between them. The chain's CDR3 is CASSLYPLNTEAFF. Written as DNA, the CDR3 is TGTGCCAGCAGTTTATATCCCCTGAACACTGAAGCTTTCTTT.

V is TRBV20-1 and J is TRBJ2-5; D not resolved. Trimming removed 5 bases at V and 2 bases at J, with 6 bases between. Germline V gene lookup returns CDR1 DFQATT and CDR2 SNEGSKA (reference sequence). This CDR3 is built from 11 residues. The CDR3 DNA follows: TGCAGTGCTTCCGGGCAAGAGACCCAGTACTTC. This translates into CSASGQETQYF.

The CDR3, as DNA: TGCGCCAGCACTTCAGGGTCCAATGAGCAGTTCTTC. It specifies CASTSGSNEQFF. The chain uses TRBV10-2 and TRBJ2-1, with D possibly being TRBD1 (5 bases). From germline, CDR1 is WSHSY and CDR2 SAAADI. V lost 7 bases, J lost 6 bases, and 10 bases lay in between. The CDR3 runs to 12 residues.

The J gene is TRBJ1-1, the V gene TRBV5-1; no definite D call. In germline, CDR1 is SGHRS, CDR2 YFSETQ. The CDR3 covers 18 residues. The V end lost 4 bases, the J end lost 6 bases, and 28 bases lay between the germline ends. The CDR3 DNA follows: TGCGCCAGCAGCCTAAACTCCCACTTTGATCGAAGGAGCCCTGAAGCTTTCTTT. Translated, it gives CASSLNSHFDRRSPEAFF.

The rearrangement uses TRBV7-6 and TRBJ2-7; 9 bases fit TRBD2. With V trimmed by 4 bases and J by 6 bases, 16 bases remained unmatched. The germline CDR1 and CDR2 sequences are SGHVS and FNYEAQ. This CDR3 has 17 residues. Here the CDR3 DNA reads TGTGCCAGCAGCTGGCGATTGGAGGAGCGGGGGGCGGGCGAGCAGTACTTC. Translated, it gives CASSWRLEERGAGEQYF.

In this sample, this clone turned up once. The CDR3 is CASSWGQGAYGYTF. The CDR3 bases are TGTGCCAGCAGCTGGGGACAGGGGGCTTATGGCTACACCTTC. This chain joins TRBV5-6 and TRBJ1-2, with 12 bases identical to TRBD1. Germline V lookup: CDR1 SGHDT, CDR2 YYEEEE. V dropped 3 bases and J dropped 5; count of bases not matched to a gene: 2. The CDR3 length is 14 residues.

The chain has TRBV5-1 and TRBJ2-3; TRBD1 aligns across 7 bases. Trimming at V came to 4 bases and at J to 1 base, leaving 18 bases not matched to a gene. Germline V gene lookup returns CDR1 SGHRS and CDR2 YFSETQ. This CDR3 is built from 19 residues. The CDR3 coding sequence is TGCGCCAGCAGCCCCCGTAGGGGACAGTTTATGTTCGGCACAGATACGCAGTATTTT. It specifies CASSPRRGQFMFGTDTQYF.

The chain couples TRBV2 to TRBJ2-7; D perhaps matches TRBD1 (5 bases). Germline values: CDR1 SNHLY, CDR2 FYNNEI. The CDR3 extends over 14 amino acids. Trimming removed 3 bases from V and 7 bases from J, with 16 bases in between. For the CDR3, the DNA is TGTGCCAGCAGTGAGTGGCAGGGTCTAGGTGAGCAGTACTTC. This encodes CASSEWQGLGEQYF.

The chain combines TRBV6-5 with TRBJ1-5; maybe TRBD1 (5 bases). V gave up 8 bases and J gave up 3 bases, with 11 bases separating them. CDR3 size: 13 residues. Per the germline V gene, CDR1 is MNHEY and CDR2 is SVGAGI. CDR3 region: CASFPGINQPQHF. CDR3 in DNA: TGTGCCAGCTTCCCAGGGATCAATCAGCCCCAGCATTTT.

V gene TRBV7-2 combines with J gene TRBJ1-2, with a weak D call TRBD1 (6 bases). V lost 5 bases and J lost 1, with 17 bases in between. From germline, CDR1 is SGHTA and CDR2 FQGNSA. The CDR3 has 16 amino acids. DNA of the CDR3: TGTGCCAGCAGCAACAGGGTTTTCCGCCGTAACTATGGCTACACCTTC. It yields the protein CASSNRVFRRNYGYTF.

The table lists this clone with a count of one. This chain connects TRBV15 to TRBJ1-2; D is uncertain. The V end lost 0 bases, the J end lost 4 bases, and 15 bases lay between the germline ends. The germline V gene has CDR1 LNHNV and CDR2 YYDKDF (reference sequence). The CDR3 totals 16 residues. This chain's CDR3 is CATSRDSRRFSYGYTF. For the CDR3, the DNA is TGTGCCACCAGCAGAGATTCCCGGCGGTTCTCCTATGGCTACACCTTC.

In this sample, this clone turned up once. The chain joins TRBV11-1 to TRBJ2-1; 12 bases align to TRBD2. The germline V gene has CDR1 SGHAT and CDR2 FQDESV (reference sequence). With 8 bases clipped from V and 7 bases from J, the junction kept 9 bases outside the gene matches. The CDR3 covers 15 residues. DNA for the CDR3: TGTGCCAGCCGCCCGACTAGCGGGAGTTGGAATGAGCAGTTCTTC. Amino acids: CASRPTSGSWNEQFF.

With regard to this clone: The junction does not match germline at one end; this may be a read error. The genes are TRBV7-7 and TRBJ2-1; perhaps TRBD2 as D (6 bases). CDR3 size: 15 residues. Germline CDR1 and CDR2: SSHAT and FNYEAQ (reference sequence). As DNA, the CDR3 is TGTGCTAGCAGCTTAGCCGGGAGCTCCTACAATGAGCAGTTCTTC. This codes for CASSLAGSSYNEQFF.

This chain connects TRBV3-1 (or the pseudogene TRBV3-2) to TRBJ1-2; tentatively, D is TRBD1 (5 bases). Germline V gene sequence: CDR1 LGHDT, CDR2 YNNKEL (reference sequence). This CDR3 region has 14 residues. V dropped 3 bases and J dropped 7 bases, with 15 bases sitting between them. The CDR3 is CASSQDKAASGYTF. The CDR3 nucleotides read TGTGCCAGCAGCCAGGACAAGGCGGCTAGTGGCTACACCTTC.

This clone was recorded a few times. The rearrangement joins TRBV6-5 to TRBJ1-5; tentative D call: TRBD1 (5 bases). The CDR3 spans 13 residues. Looked up from germline, CDR1 is MNHEY and CDR2 is SVGAGI. V lost 4 bases and J lost 8, with 12 bases in between. The CDR3 is CASSFSGREPQHF. CDR3 coding DNA: TGTGCCAGCAGTTTTTCAGGGAGGGAGCCCCAGCATTTT.